The clone carrying this TCR beta chain was detected ten times or more. Primed by a sample-barcoded 5' primer and a J-beta primer mix, a second PCR proceeded for about 6 to 11 cycles. Using its own MiXCR run on the 5' RACE reads, TCRdb lists one record per CDR3 protein. This table has 1.6 million or so distinct CDR3 sequences, roughly 32% appearing once. These data come from a study of blood T cells in healthy people across ages. The sample consisted of blood. The clonotype comes from a woman in her 30s in good health.

The CDR3 loop is CASSEARGPDTQYF. For the CDR3, the DNA is TGTGCCAGCAGTGAAGCTCGGGGGCCAGATACGCAGTATTTT. The V and J genes are TRBV6-1 and TRBJ2-3; tentatively, D is TRBD1 or TRBD2 (6 bases each). Germline V lookup: CDR1 MNHNS, CDR2 SASEGT. Trimming shortened V by 0 bases and J by 4 bases, and 8 bases separated the two germline ends. The CDR3 extends over 14 amino acids.